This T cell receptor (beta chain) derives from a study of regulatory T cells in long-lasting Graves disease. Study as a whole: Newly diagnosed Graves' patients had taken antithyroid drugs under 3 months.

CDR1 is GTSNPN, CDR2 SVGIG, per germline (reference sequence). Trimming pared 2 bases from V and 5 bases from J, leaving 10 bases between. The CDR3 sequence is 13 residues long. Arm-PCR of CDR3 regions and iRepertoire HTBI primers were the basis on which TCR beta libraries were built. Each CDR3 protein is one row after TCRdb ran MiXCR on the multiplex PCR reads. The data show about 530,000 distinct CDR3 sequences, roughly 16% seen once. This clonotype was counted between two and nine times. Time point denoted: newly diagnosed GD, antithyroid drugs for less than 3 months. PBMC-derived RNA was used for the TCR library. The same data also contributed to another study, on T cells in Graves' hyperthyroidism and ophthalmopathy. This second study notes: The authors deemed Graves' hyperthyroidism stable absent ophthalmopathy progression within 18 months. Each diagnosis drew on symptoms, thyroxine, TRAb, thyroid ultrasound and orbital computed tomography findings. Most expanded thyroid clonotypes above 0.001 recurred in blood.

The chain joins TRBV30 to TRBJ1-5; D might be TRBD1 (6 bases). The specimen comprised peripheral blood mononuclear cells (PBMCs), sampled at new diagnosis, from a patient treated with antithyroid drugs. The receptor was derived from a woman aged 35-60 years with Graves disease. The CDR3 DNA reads TGTGCCTGGAGTTTACAGGGCCATCAGCCCCAGCATTTT. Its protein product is CAWSLQGHQPQHF. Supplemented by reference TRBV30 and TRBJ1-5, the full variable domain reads SQTIHQWPATLVQPVGSPLSLECTVEGTSNPNLYWYRQAAGRGLQLLFYSVGIGQISSEVPQNLSASRPQDRQFILSSKKLLLSDSGFYLCAWSLQGHQPQHFGDGTRLSIL.